The clone carrying this T cell receptor beta chain was found a few times. Its target is unknown. This record belongs to a study of cytomegalovirus exposure and HLA in healthy donors. Broader study findings: Accurate prediction of HLA-A and HLA-B alleles (for most subjects) was reportedly achieved from TCR beta sequences. A missense variant in DCLRE1C was later tied to TCR beta V- and J-gene trimming. TCR association rates varied by HLA locus in a later analysis, with DRB1 highest and HLA-C lowest. HLA alleles showed associations with approximately 15,000 TCR beta sequences in a later analysis, at a 0.05 false discovery rate.

In the PCR, 60 Vbeta and 13 Jbeta primers were used. Libraries were prepared by immunoSEQ multiplex PCR; TCRdb keeps only in-frame clonotypes and omits some of them. Among roughly 180,000 clones listed, roughly 10% were seen once. Trimming cost V 4 bases and J 9 bases; bases outside gene matches: 16. Germline CDR1 reads SNHLY; CDR2 reads FYNNEI. This CDR3 region has 16 residues. The sequence was obtained from a woman aged 25 to 39 in good health and CMV-seropositive. The rearrangement links TRBV2 to TRBJ2-5; 8 bases line up with TRBD1. The specimen was PBMCs. The CDR3 nucleotides read TGTGCCAGCAGTGGAGCAGGGGGCGTGGGTGGGGAGGCCCAGTACTTC. It yields the protein CASSGAGGVGGEAQYF.